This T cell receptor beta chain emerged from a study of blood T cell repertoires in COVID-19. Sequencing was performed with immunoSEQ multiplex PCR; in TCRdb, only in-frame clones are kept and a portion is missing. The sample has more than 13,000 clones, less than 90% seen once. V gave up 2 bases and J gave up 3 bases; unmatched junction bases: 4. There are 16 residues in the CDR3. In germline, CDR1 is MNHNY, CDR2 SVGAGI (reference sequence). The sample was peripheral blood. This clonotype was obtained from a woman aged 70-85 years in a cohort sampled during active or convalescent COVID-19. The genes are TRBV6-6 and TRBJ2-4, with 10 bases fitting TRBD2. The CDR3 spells CASSYDSGGIKNIQYF. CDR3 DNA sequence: TGTGCCAGCAGTTACGATAGCGGGGGGATCAAAAACATTCAGTACTTC.